A selection of T cell receptor beta chains follows, all from one sample in a study of cytomegalovirus exposure and HLA in healthy donors. Generated by immunoSEQ multiplex PCR, the TCRdb table keeps only in-frame clones and is missing some. The profile shows roughly 120,000 clones, approximately 78% of them singletons. Source material: PBMCs. Every receptor here comes from a woman in her twenties or thirties in good health and CMV-seropositive. Both conserved end residues are part of each CDR3. A D gene is named only where the DNA matches it firmly. Where a row states a size, it is once, few, many or the class of an expanded clone; other rows omit it.

D: TRBD1
V: TRBV19
size: .
J: TRBJ2-3
CDR3: CASSMALRQGTDTQYF
DNA: TGTGCCAGTAGTATGGCGTTGAGACAGGGTACAGATACGCAGTATTTT

D: .
V: TRBV10-3
size: .
J: TRBJ1-1
CDR3: CAITGAVNTEAFF
DNA: TGTGCCATCACGGGTGCAGTGAACACTGAAGCTTTCTTT

D: .
V: TRBV5-4
size: .
J: TRBJ2-7
CDR3: CASSKDRNPTYEQYF
DNA: TGTGCCAGCAGCAAAGACAGGAACCCGACCTACGAGCAGTACTTC

D: TRBD2
V: TRBV7-2
size: .
J: TRBJ2-7
CDR3: CASSKTSGGSYEQYF
DNA: TGTGCCAGCAGCAAGACTAGCGGGGGTTCCTACGAGCAGTACTTC

D: TRBD1
V: TRBV28
size: few
J: TRBJ1-5
CDR3: CASSSPGGGNQPQHF
DNA: TGTGCCAGCAGTAGCCCAGGGGGTGGCAATCAGCCCCAGCATTTT

D: .
V: TRBV30
size: few
J: TRBJ1-2
CDR3: CAWTAGRRDGYTF
DNA: TGTGCCTGGACTGCAGGGAGGAGGGATGGCTACACCTTC

D: .
V: TRBV7-6
size: few
J: TRBJ2-5
CDR3: CASSTGGNKETQYF
DNA: TGTGCCAGCAGCACCGGGGGTAATAAAGAGACCCAGTACTTC

D: .
V: TRBV7-9
size: .
J: TRBJ2-7
CDR3: CASSPRMIQGHEQYF
DNA: TGTGCCAGCAGCCCACGTATGATACAGGGTCACGAGCAGTACTTC

D: .
V: TRBV5-1
size: .
J: TRBJ2-3
CDR3: CASSLAGRRASERDTQYF
DNA: TGCGCCAGCAGCTTGGCGGGCAGACGAGCTAGCGAGAGGGATACGCAGTATTTT

D: TRBD2
V: TRBV9
size: .
J: TRBJ2-3
CDR3: CASSVLAGGPGADTQYF
DNA: TGTGCCAGCAGCGTACTAGCGGGGGGGCCTGGGGCAGATACGCAGTATTTT

D: TRBD1
V: TRBV4-3
size: .
J: TRBJ2-5
CDR3: CASSLGTGVEETQYF
DNA: TGCGCCAGCAGCCTCGGGACAGGGGTTGAAGAGACCCAGTACTTC

D: TRBD2
V: TRBV7-9
size: .
J: TRBJ2-3
CDR3: CASSLIPKTSGNTDTQYF
DNA: TGTGCCAGCAGCTTAATCCCCAAGACTAGCGGAAACACAGATACGCAGTATTTT

D: TRBD1
V: TRBV4-2
size: .
J: TRBJ2-3
CDR3: CASSQGAGTASDTQYF
DNA: TGTGCCAGCAGCCAAGGGGCCGGGACAGCCTCAGATACGCAGTATTTT

D: TRBD1
V: TRBV7-9
size: .
J: TRBJ2-2
CDR3: CASSMGQRNTGELFF
DNA: TGTGCCAGCAGCATGGGACAGCGAAACACCGGGGAGCTGTTTTTT

D: .
V: TRBV19
size: .
J: TRBJ1-2
CDR3: CASTKQGLSYGYTF
DNA: TGTGCCAGTACCAAACAGGGATTGAGCTATGGCTACACCTTC

D: TRBD2
V: TRBV5-4
size: .
J: TRBJ2-6
CDR3: CASSAGTSGAGANVLTF
DNA: TGTGCCAGCAGCGCTGGGACTAGCGGGGCTGGGGCCAACGTCCTGACTTTC

D: .
V: TRBV4-3
size: .
J: TRBJ1-5
CDR3: CASSQEYRGSQPQHF
DNA: TGCGCCAGCAGCCAAGAGTACCGGGGTAGTCAGCCCCAGCATTTT

D: TRBD1
V: TRBV5-1
size: .
J: TRBJ1-4
CDR3: CASSLEGTGGEKLFF
DNA: TGCGCCAGCAGCTTAGAAGGGACAGGGGGTGAAAAACTGTTTTTT

D: .
V: TRBV5-1
size: few
J: TRBJ1-4
CDR3: CASSLGEGLAEKLFF
DNA: TGCGCCAGCAGCTTGGGTGAGGGTCTCGCTGAAAAACTGTTTTTT

D: TRBD1
V: TRBV13
size: once
J: TRBJ2-5
CDR3: CASTQGVSQETQYF
DNA: TGTGCCAGCACCCAGGGGGTAAGCCAAGAGACCCAGTACTTC

D: .
V: TRBV9
size: .
J: TRBJ2-1
CDR3: CASSVAGVDEQFF
DNA: TGTGCCAGCAGCGTAGCGGGGGTGGATGAGCAGTTCTTC

D: .
V: TRBV13
size: .
J: TRBJ2-1
CDR3: CASSSRPRGAYNEQFF
DNA: TGTGCCAGCAGCTCTCGCCCCAGGGGGGCCTACAATGAGCAGTTCTTC

D: .
V: TRBV5-1
size: .
J: TRBJ2-7
CDR3: CASSPGGPIPYEQYF
DNA: TGCGCCAGCAGCCCCGGGGGTCCGATACCCTACGAGCAGTACTTC

D: TRBD2
V: TRBV5-1
size: .
J: TRBJ2-3
CDR3: CASTPASGFGDTQYF
DNA: TGCGCCAGCACCCCGGCTAGCGGGTTTGGAGATACGCAGTATTTT

D: TRBD1
V: TRBV5-1
size: .
J: TRBJ2-1
CDR3: CASSLVGGQGSNEQFF
DNA: TGCGCCAGCAGCTTGGTGGGGGGACAGGGAAGCAATGAGCAGTTCTTC

D: .
V: TRBV7-2
size: once
J: TRBJ1-1
CDR3: CASSSDRRTEAFF
DNA: TGTGCCAGCAGCTCTGACAGGCGGACTGAAGCTTTCTTT

D: .
V: TRBV7-6
size: .
J: TRBJ1-1
CDR3: CASSLAGVNTEAFF
DNA: TGTGCCAGCAGCTTGGCAGGGGTGAACACTGAAGCTTTCTTT

D: .
V: TRBV19
size: .
J: TRBJ1-4
CDR3: CASQWALNEKLFF
DNA: TGTGCCAGCCAGTGGGCCCTTAATGAAAAACTGTTTTTT

D: TRBD2
V: TRBV25-1
size: .
J: TRBJ2-7
CDR3: CASSEPSGGAYEQYF
DNA: TGTGCCAGCAGTGAACCTAGCGGGGGGGCGTACGAGCAGTACTTC

D: .
V: TRBV7-9
size: once
J: TRBJ1-3
CDR3: CASSMFRSGNTIYF
DNA: TGTGCCAGCAGTATGTTCCGCTCTGGAAACACCATATATTTT

D: .
V: TRBV21-1
size: .
J: TRBJ1-4
CDR3: CASTPGTGVEKLFF
DNA: TGTGCCAGCACCCCCGGGACAGGGGTAGAAAAACTGTTTTTT

D: .
V: TRBV2
size: few
J: TRBJ1-1
CDR3: CASSPTVMNTEAFF
DNA: TGTGCCAGCAGTCCGACAGTTATGAACACTGAAGCTTTCTTT

D: TRBD1
V: TRBV28
size: .
J: TRBJ1-2
CDR3: CASSLGSGQAYGYTF
DNA: TGTGCCAGCAGTTTGGGGTCGGGACAGGCCTATGGCTACACCTTC

D: TRBD2
V: TRBV7-2
size: .
J: TRBJ2-3
CDR3: CASSSGTSGGWVSTDTQYF
DNA: TGTGCCAGCAGTTCCGGGACTAGCGGGGGGTGGGTTAGCACAGATACGCAGTATTTT

D: TRBD1
V: TRBV7-9
size: .
J: TRBJ2-5
CDR3: CASSLVSGGPGLAQETQYF
DNA: TGTGCCAGCAGCTTAGTTTCAGGGGGTCCCGGTCTTGCGCAAGAGACCCAGTACTTC

D: .
V: TRBV7-2
size: .
J: TRBJ1-5
CDR3: CASSRLANQPQHF
DNA: TGTGCCAGCAGCCGACTAGCAAATCAGCCCCAGCATTTT

D: TRBD1
V: TRBV19
size: once
J: TRBJ1-2
CDR3: CASSIVNPRGYGYTF
DNA: TGTGCCAGTAGTATAGTGAACCCCAGGGGGTATGGCTACACCTTC

D: TRBD1
V: TRBV9
size: .
J: TRBJ1-6
CDR3: CASSVANTGDSPLHF
DNA: TGTGCCAGCAGCGTAGCCAACACAGGGGATTCACCCCTCCACTTT

D: .
V: TRBV7-9
size: .
J: TRBJ1-1
CDR3: CSSSSIPSSGFGEAFF
DNA: TGTTCCAGCAGCTCCATCCCCTCTTCAGGGTTCGGTGAAGCTTTCTTT

D: TRBD1
V: TRBV6-5
size: few
J: TRBJ1-6
CDR3: CASKTPGTGNSPLHF
DNA: TGTGCCAGCAAAACCCCCGGGACAGGGAATTCACCCCTCCACTTT

D: .
V: TRBV28
size: .
J: TRBJ2-7
CDR3: CASSFDPGSYEQYF
DNA: TGTGCCAGCAGTTTTGATCCGGGCTCCTACGAGCAGTACTTC

D: TRBD2
V: TRBV5-1
size: .
J: TRBJ2-7
CDR3: CASSWSASGVYEQYF
DNA: TGCGCCAGCAGCTGGTCCGCTAGCGGGGTCTACGAGCAGTACTTC

D: .
V: TRBV2
size: .
J: TRBJ1-4
CDR3: CASSEAGGKLFF
DNA: TGTGCCAGCAGTGAGGCGGGGGGAAAACTGTTTTTT

D: .
V: TRBV2
size: .
J: TRBJ2-5
CDR3: CASSVVDIQETQYF
DNA: TGTGCCAGCAGCGTCGTGGACATCCAAGAGACCCAGTACTTC

D: .
V: TRBV5-1
size: .
J: TRBJ2-1
CDR3: CASSAGVYSYNEQFF
DNA: TGCGCCAGCAGCGCAGGGGTTTATTCCTACAATGAGCAGTTCTTC

D: .
V: TRBV6-5
size: .
J: TRBJ2-3
CDR3: CASSYRGGVNTQYF
DNA: TGTGCCAGCAGTTACAGGGGAGGAGTAAATACGCAGTATTTT

D: TRBD1
V: TRBV5-1
size: .
J: TRBJ1-1
CDR3: CASSWGGSGDRAIEAFF
DNA: TGCGCCAGCAGCTGGGGAGGATCCGGGGACAGGGCTATTGAAGCTTTCTTT

D: TRBD2
V: TRBV30
size: .
J: TRBJ2-5
CDR3: CAWRGGEETQYF
DNA: TGTGCCTGGAGGGGAGGGGAAGAGACCCAGTACTTC

D: .
V: TRBV28
size: .
J: TRBJ2-7
CDR3: CASSARQRRFYFYEQYF
DNA: TGTGCCAGCAGTGCCCGGCAGCGACGCTTCTATTTCTACGAGCAGTACTTC

D: TRBD1
V: TRBV4-3
size: .
J: TRBJ1-2
CDR3: CASSQGSNRGGYGYTF
DNA: TGCGCCAGCAGCCAAGGCTCCAACAGGGGCGGCTATGGCTACACCTTC